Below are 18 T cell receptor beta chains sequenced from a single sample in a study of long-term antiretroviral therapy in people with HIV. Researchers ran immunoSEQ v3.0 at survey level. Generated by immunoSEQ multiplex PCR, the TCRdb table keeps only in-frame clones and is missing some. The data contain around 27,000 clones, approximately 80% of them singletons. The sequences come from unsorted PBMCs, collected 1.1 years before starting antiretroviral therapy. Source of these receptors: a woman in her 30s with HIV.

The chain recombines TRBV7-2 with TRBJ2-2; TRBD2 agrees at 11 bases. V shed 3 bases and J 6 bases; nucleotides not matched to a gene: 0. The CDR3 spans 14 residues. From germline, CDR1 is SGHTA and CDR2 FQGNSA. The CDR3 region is CASSFSGGAGELFF. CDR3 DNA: TGTGCCAGCAGCTTTAGCGGGGGGGCCGGGGAGCTGTTTTTT.

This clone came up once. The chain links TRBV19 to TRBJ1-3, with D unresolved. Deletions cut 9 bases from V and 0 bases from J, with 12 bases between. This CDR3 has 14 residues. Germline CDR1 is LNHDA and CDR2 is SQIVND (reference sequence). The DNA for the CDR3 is TGTGCCAGCTACGATCCGGACTCTGGAAACACCATATATTTT. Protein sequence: CASYDPDSGNTIYF.

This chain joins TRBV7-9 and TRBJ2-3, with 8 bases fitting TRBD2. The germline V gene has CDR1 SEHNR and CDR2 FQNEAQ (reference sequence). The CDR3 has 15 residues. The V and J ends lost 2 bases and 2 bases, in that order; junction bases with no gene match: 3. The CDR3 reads CASSLWRGVTDTQYF. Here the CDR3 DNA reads TGTGCCAGCAGCTTATGGCGGGGGGTCACAGATACGCAGTATTTT. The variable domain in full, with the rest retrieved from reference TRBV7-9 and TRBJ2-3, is DTGVSQNPRHKITKRGQNVTFRCDPISEHNRLYWYRQTLGQGPEFLTYFQNEAQLEKSRLLSDRFSAERPKGSFSTLEIQRTEQGDSAMYLCASSLWRGVTDTQYFGPGTRLTVL.

CDR3 protein: CASSLKRTGGGYGYTF. The DNA of the CDR3 is TGTGCCAGCAGCTTAAAAAGGACAGGGGGCGGCTATGGCTACACCTTC. The chain has TRBV7-6 and TRBJ1-2; TRBD1 matches at 11 bases. Looked up from germline, CDR1 is SGHVS and CDR2 is FNYEAQ. This CDR3 is 16 amino acids long. With V trimmed by 2 bases and J by 4 bases, 6 bases remained unmatched.

This CDR3 is CASSEEYEQFF. CDR3 coding DNA: TGTGCCAGCAGTGAAGAATATGAGCAGTTCTTC. This chain uses TRBV2 with TRBJ2-1; D is uncertain. The V gene's germline CDR1 is SNHLY and CDR2 FYNNEI. Trimming removed 1 base from V and 8 bases from J, with 3 bases in between. The CDR3 has 11 amino acids.

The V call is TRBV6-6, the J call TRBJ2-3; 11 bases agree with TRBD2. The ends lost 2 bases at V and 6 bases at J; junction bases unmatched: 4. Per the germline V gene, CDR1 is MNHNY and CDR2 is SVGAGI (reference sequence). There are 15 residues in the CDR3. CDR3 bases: TGTGCCAGCAGTTACACTAGCGGGGGAGGGGATACGCAGTATTTT. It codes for CASSYTSGGGDTQYF.

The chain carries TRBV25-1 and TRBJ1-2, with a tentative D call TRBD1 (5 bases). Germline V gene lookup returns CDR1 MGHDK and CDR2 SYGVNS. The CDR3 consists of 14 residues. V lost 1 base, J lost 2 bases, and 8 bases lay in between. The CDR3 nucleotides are TGTGCCAGCAGTGAATCCGACAGAAACTATGGCTACACCTTC. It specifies CASSESDRNYGYTF.

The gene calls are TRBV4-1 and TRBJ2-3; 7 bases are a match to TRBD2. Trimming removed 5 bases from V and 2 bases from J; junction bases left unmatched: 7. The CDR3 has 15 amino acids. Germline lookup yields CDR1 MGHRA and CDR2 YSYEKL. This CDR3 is CASSFTLADTDTQYF. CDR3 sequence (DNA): TGCGCCAGCAGCTTCACCCTAGCGGACACAGATACGCAGTATTTT.

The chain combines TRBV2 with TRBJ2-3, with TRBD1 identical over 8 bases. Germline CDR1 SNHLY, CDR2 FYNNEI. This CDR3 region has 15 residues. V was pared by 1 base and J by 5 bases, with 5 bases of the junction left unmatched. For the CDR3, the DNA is TGTGCCAGCAGTGAAGGAGGGACAGGCAGAGATACGCAGTATTTT. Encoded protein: CASSEGGTGRDTQYF.

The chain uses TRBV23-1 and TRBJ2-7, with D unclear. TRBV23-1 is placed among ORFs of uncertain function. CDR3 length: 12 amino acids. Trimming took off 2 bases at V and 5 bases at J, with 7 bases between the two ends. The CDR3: CASSQNPHEQYV. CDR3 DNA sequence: TGCGCCAGCAGTCAAAACCCCCACGAGCAGTACGTC.

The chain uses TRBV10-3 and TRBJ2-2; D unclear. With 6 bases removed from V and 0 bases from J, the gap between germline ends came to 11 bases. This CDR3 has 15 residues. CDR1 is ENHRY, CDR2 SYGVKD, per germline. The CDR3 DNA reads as TGTGCCATCAGCCCCCCTGGGGCGAACACCGGGGAGCTGTTTTTT. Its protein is CAISPPGANTGELFF.

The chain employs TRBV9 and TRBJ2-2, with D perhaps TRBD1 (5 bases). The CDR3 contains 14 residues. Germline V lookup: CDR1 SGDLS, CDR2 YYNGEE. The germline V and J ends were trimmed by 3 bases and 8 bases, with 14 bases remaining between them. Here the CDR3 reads CASSGGLVMGELFF. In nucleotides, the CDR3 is TGTGCCAGCAGCGGGGGCCTAGTAATGGGGGAGCTGTTTTTT.

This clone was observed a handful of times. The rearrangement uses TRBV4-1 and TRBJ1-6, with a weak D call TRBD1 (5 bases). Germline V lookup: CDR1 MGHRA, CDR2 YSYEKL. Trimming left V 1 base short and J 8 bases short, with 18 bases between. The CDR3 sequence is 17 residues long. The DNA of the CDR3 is TGCGCCAGCAGCCAAGGATTTCCCAGGTCGGGGGATTCACCCCTCCACTTT. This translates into CASSQGFPRSGDSPLHF.

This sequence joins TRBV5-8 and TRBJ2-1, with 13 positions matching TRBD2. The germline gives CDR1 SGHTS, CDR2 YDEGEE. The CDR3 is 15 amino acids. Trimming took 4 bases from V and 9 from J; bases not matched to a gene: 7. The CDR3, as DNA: TGTGCCAGCAGCCCCGGGACTAGCGGGGTCGTTGAGCAGTTCTTC. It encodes CASSPGTSGVVEQFF.

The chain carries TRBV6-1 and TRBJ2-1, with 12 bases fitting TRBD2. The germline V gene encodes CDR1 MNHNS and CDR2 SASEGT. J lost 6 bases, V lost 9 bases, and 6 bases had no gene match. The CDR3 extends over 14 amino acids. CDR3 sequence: CARRLAGGPNEQFF. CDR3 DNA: TGTGCCAGGCGGCTAGCGGGGGGGCCCAATGAGCAGTTCTTC.

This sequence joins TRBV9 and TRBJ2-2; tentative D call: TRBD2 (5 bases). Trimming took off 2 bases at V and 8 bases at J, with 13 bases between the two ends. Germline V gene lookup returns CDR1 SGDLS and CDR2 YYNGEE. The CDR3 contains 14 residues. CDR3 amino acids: CASSVSSDKGELFF. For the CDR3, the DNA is TGTGCCAGCAGCGTGAGTAGCGATAAGGGGGAGCTGTTTTTT.

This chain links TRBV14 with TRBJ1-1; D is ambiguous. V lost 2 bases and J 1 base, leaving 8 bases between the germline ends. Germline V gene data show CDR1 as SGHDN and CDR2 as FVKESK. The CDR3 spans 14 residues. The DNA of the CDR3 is TGTGCCAGCAGCCAACCGGGGTCGAACACTGAAGCTTTCTTT. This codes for CASSQPGSNTEAFF.

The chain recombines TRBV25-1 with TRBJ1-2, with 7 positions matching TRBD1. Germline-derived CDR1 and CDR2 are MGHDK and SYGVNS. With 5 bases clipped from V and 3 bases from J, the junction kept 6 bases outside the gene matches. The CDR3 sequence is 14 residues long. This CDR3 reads CASSTTGTYYGYTF. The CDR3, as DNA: TGTGCCAGCAGTACGACAGGGACTTACTATGGCTACACCTTC.